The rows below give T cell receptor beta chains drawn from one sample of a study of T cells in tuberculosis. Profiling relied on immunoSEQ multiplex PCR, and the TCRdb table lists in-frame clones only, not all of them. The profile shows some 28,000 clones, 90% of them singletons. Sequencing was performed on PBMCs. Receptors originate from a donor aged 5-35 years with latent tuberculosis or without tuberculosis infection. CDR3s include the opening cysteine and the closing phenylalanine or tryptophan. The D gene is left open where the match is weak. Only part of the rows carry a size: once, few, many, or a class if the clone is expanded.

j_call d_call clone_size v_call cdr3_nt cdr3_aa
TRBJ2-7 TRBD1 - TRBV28 TGTGCCAGCAGACTACCGGGACAGGAGCAATACGAGCAGTACTTC CASRLPGQEQYEQYF
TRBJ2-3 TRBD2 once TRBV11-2 TGTGCCAGCAACCAGGGGACTAGCGCGTTTGATACGCAGTATTTT CASNQGTSAFDTQYF
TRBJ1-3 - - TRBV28 TGTGCCAGCCCCCCGGGTAGGCTGAGCTCTGGAAACACCATATATTTT CASPPGRLSSGNTIYF
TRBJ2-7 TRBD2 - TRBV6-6 TGTGCCAGCAGCACTACTAGCGGGGGCTCCTACGAGCAGTACTTC CASSTTSGGSYEQYF
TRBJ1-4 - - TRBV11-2 TGTGCCAGCTCCCTTTACCCGCCTCGGGAGAGCCAAAGGGAAAAACTGTTTTTT CASSLYPPRESQREKLFF
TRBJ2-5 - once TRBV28 TGTGCCAGCAGCCGCGGGATCGGTAGCGCAATCCAAGAGACCCAGTACTTC CASSRGIGSAIQETQYF
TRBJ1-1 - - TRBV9 TGTGCCAGCAGCGCGGGAAGTAGGAACACTGAAGCTTTCTTT CASSAGSRNTEAFF
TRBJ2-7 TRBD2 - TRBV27 TGTGCCAGCAGACCTAGCGGGGGGGCTTACGAGCAGTACTTC CASRPSGGAYEQYF
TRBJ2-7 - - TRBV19 TGTGCCAGTAGTAATCAGGTCGTCTCCTACGAGCAGTACTTC CASSNQVVSYEQYF
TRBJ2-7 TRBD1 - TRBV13 TGTGCCAGCAGCTTAGACAGACAGGGGACCTACGAGCAGTACTTC CASSLDRQGTYEQYF
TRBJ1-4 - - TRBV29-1 TGCAGCGTTGACGGGGGGGCGGGAGAAAAACTGTTTTTT CSVDGGAGEKLFF
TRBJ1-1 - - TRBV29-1 TGCAGCGTCGGGGGACGAATGAACACTGAAGCTTTCTTT CSVGGRMNTEAFF
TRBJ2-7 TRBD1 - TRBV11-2 TGTGCCAGCAGCCTCGTACCACAGGGGGCCGGCGAGCAGTACTTC CASSLVPQGAGEQYF
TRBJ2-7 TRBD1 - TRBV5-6 TGTGCCAGCTATTCTGACAGGGGGCGCGACGAGCAGTACTTC CASYSDRGRDEQYF
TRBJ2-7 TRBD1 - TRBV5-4 TGTGCCAGCAGCCCGGCCGGGACAGGGTTAGAGCAGTACTTC CASSPAGTGLEQYF
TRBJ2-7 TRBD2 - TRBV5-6 TGTGCCAGCAGCCTTCTCACTAGCGGGGGGCTTTACGAGCAGTACTTC CASSLLTSGGLYEQYF
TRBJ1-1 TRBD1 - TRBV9 TGTGCCAGCAGCCCCGGACAGGTAACATCGAACACTGAAGCTTTCTTT CASSPGQVTSNTEAFF
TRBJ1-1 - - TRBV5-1 TGCGCCAGCAGCTCCAACGGGGGATCGATGAACACTGAAGCTTTCTTT CASSSNGGSMNTEAFF
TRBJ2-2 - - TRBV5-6 TGTGCCAGCAGCCCCGACTTACTCGCGAACACCGGGGAGCTGTTTTTT CASSPDLLANTGELFF
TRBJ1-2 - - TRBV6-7 TGTGCCAGCAGTTACTCTAGTCTGGGGGGGAGATATGGCTACACCTTC CASSYSSLGGRYGYTF
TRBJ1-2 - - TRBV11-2 TGTGCCAGCAAACTTCCCACAGTAAGGTCTATCGCCTTC CASKLPTVRSIAF
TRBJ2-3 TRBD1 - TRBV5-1 TGCGCCAGCAGCCCCGGACAGGCGGGAGATACGCAGTATTTT CASSPGQAGDTQYF
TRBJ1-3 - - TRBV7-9 TGTGCCAGCAGCCACGGTCATAAAGGACCCCCAGGGGGAAACACCATATATTTT CASSHGHKGPPGGNTIYF
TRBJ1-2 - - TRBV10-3 TGTGCCATCAGTGAGAGTACGGACTCTTATGGCTACACCTTC CAISESTDSYGYTF
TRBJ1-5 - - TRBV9 TGTGCCAGCAGCCCAAAGGGGGACAGCAATCAGCCCCAGCATTTT CASSPKGDSNQPQHF
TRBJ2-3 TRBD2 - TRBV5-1 TGCGCCAGCAGCTTGGGCAGCGGGGGGCCGAGCACAGATACGCAGTATTTT CASSLGSGGPSTDTQYF
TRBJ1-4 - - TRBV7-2 TGTGCCAGCAGCTCCGAGGCAAATGAAAAACTGTTTTTT CASSSEANEKLFF
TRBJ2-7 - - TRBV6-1 TGTGCCAGCAGGCACAGGGTCTCCTACGAGCAGTACTTC CASRHRVSYEQYF
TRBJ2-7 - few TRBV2 TGTGCCAGCAGTCCCCTCGTTAGCTCCTACGAGCAGTACTTC CASSPLVSSYEQYF
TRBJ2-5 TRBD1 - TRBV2 TGTGCCAGCAGCCCGGGACAGGGGGCCCAAGAGACCCAGTACTTC CASSPGQGAQETQYF
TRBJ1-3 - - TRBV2 TGTGCCAGCAGTTCAATGCGGGCCCGAAACACCATATATTTT CASSSMRARNTIYF
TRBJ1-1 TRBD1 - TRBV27 TGTGCCAGCAGCAGACAGGGGGCCGCTGAAGCTTTCTTT CASSRQGAAEAFF
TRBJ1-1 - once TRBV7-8 TGTGCCAGCAGCCCATCGGGGGTTTTAAACACTGAAGCTTTCTTT CASSPSGVLNTEAFF
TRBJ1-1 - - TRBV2 TGTGCCGGGAGTCCGTTTAACACTGAAGCTTTCTTT CAGSPFNTEAFF
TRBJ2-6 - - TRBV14 TGTGCCAGCAGCCACTGGGGCGTCGTCTCTGGGGCCAACGTCCTGACTTTC CASSHWGVVSGANVLTF
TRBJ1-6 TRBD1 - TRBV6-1 TGTGCCAGCAGTGAACTCGGGACAGGATCACCCCTCCACTTT CASSELGTGSPLHF
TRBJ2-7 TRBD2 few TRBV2 TGTGCCAGCAGACGGAGCGGGGGGGCGGGCGAGCAGTACTTC CASRRSGGAGEQYF